Listed below are T cell receptor beta chains from one sample, sequenced in a study of identical twins. TCRdb fed the 5' RACE reads into MiXCR, producing one record per CDR3 protein. The table shows approximately 700,000 distinct CDR3 sequences, with 6% to 6.5% occurring only once. Sequenced: naive T cells sorted from blood. The receptors derive from a man aged 18 to 30 in good health. Both conserved end residues are part of each CDR3. Fields, in order: D gene, clone size, J gene, V gene, CDR3 DNA, CDR3 protein. The D gene is left open where the match is weak. Size is omitted from some rows. Given values are once, few, many or a class for expanded clones.

d_call: TRBD2; clone_size: many; j_call: TRBJ2-1; v_call: TRBV18; cdr3_nt: TGTGCCAGCTCACCGCTAGCGGTCAACTACAATGAGCAGTTCTTC; cdr3_aa: CASSPLAVNYNEQFF
d_call: NA; clone_size: many; j_call: TRBJ2-1; v_call: TRBV7-6; cdr3_nt: TGTGCCAGCAGCAATCCGGGACAAAAGAATGAGCAGTTCTTC; cdr3_aa: CASSNPGQKNEQFF
d_call: TRBD2; clone_size: NA; j_call: TRBJ2-1; v_call: TRBV4-2; cdr3_nt: TGTGCCAGCAGCCAACCCCTTAGGACTAGCGGCTCCTACAATGAGCAGTTCTTC; cdr3_aa: CASSQPLRTSGSYNEQFF
d_call: NA; clone_size: few; j_call: TRBJ2-7; v_call: TRBV28; cdr3_nt: TGTGCCAGCAGTTTTTCTGGGGGGGCTGAGGACGAGCAGTACTTC; cdr3_aa: CASSFSGGAEDEQYF
d_call: NA; clone_size: many; j_call: TRBJ2-5; v_call: TRBV3-1; cdr3_nt: TGTGCCAGCAGCCAGGGGGGACGCGGTGAGACCCAGTACTTC; cdr3_aa: CASSQGGRGETQYF
d_call: NA; clone_size: few; j_call: TRBJ2-7; v_call: TRBV29-1; cdr3_nt: TGCAGCGTCGGTTTCCAGGGCCCTTACGAGCAGTACTTC; cdr3_aa: CSVGFQGPYEQYF
d_call: NA; clone_size: NA; j_call: TRBJ2-1; v_call: TRBV7-2; cdr3_nt: TGTGCCAGCAGCCGCCTCGGGTGGAACTTGAATGAGCAGTTCTTC; cdr3_aa: CASSRLGWNLNEQFF
d_call: TRBD2; clone_size: NA; j_call: TRBJ2-1; v_call: TRBV5-1; cdr3_nt: TGCGCCAGCAGTGGCACTAGCGGAGGTCCGGGCAATGAGCAGTTCTTC; cdr3_aa: CASSGTSGGPGNEQFF
d_call: NA; clone_size: few; j_call: TRBJ1-1; v_call: TRBV6-6; cdr3_nt: TGTGCCGGGGGGAACGGGCGGCTGGCTTTCTTT; cdr3_aa: CAGGNGRLAFF
d_call: TRBD1; clone_size: NA; j_call: TRBJ1-2; v_call: TRBV5-1; cdr3_nt: TGCGCCAGCAGCTTGGTAGGACAGGGGGCAACAGACTATGGCTACACCTTC; cdr3_aa: CASSLVGQGATDYGYTF
d_call: TRBD1; clone_size: NA; j_call: TRBJ2-7; v_call: TRBV6-2/TRBV6-3; cdr3_nt: TGTGCCAGCAGTCGACGGGGGACAGGGGAGCACTACGAGCAGTACTTC; cdr3_aa: CASSRRGTGEHYEQYF
d_call: TRBD1; clone_size: many; j_call: TRBJ2-1; v_call: TRBV15; cdr3_nt: TGTGCCACCAGCTTTCAACAGGGGGGCAATGAGCAGTTCTTC; cdr3_aa: CATSFQQGGNEQFF
d_call: NA; clone_size: NA; j_call: TRBJ2-2; v_call: TRBV5-3; cdr3_nt: TGTGCCAGAAGCTTGGTTTCTGTAGGACTTAACACCGGGGAGCTGTTTTTT; cdr3_aa: CARSLVSVGLNTGELFF
d_call: TRBD1; clone_size: few; j_call: TRBJ2-2; v_call: TRBV12-3/TRBV12-4; cdr3_nt: TGTGCCAGCAGCCCAAACAGGGGAACGAACACCGGGGAGCTGTTTTTT; cdr3_aa: CASSPNRGTNTGELFF
d_call: TRBD1; clone_size: many; j_call: TRBJ2-4; v_call: TRBV6-5; cdr3_nt: TGTGCCAGCAGTTACCTGGACAGGACGGACATTCAGTACTTC; cdr3_aa: CASSYLDRTDIQYF
d_call: NA; clone_size: few; j_call: TRBJ1-5; v_call: TRBV19; cdr3_nt: TGTGCCAGTAGTCTGGGGCCAGGGGCAGTCCAGCATTTT; cdr3_aa: CASSLGPGAVQHF
d_call: TRBD2; clone_size: many; j_call: TRBJ2-4; v_call: TRBV20-1; cdr3_nt: TGCAGTGCACCAACAGGACTAGCGGGAGACCCGGGAGGCAAAAACATTCAGTACTTC; cdr3_aa: CSAPTGLAGDPGGKNIQYF
d_call: NA; clone_size: NA; j_call: TRBJ2-2; v_call: TRBV4-3; cdr3_nt: TGCGCCAGCAGCCAGGATTCCGACTACAGAAGCGGGGAGCTGTTTTTT; cdr3_aa: CASSQDSDYRSGELFF
d_call: NA; clone_size: many; j_call: TRBJ2-7; v_call: TRBV12-3/TRBV12-4; cdr3_nt: TGTGCCAGCAGTCGCGGACAGCTCAGCTCCTACGAGCAGTACTTC; cdr3_aa: CASSRGQLSSYEQYF
d_call: TRBD1; clone_size: NA; j_call: TRBJ2-5; v_call: TRBV30; cdr3_nt: TGTGCCTGGAGTACCCTCGGACAGGGGGCCGGTACCCAGTACTTC; cdr3_aa: CAWSTLGQGAGTQYF
d_call: TRBD2; clone_size: many; j_call: TRBJ2-7; v_call: TRBV4-2; cdr3_nt: TGTGCCAGCAGCCAAGGGAGTAGCGGGAGGGTCGACGAGCAGTACTTC; cdr3_aa: CASSQGSSGRVDEQYF
d_call: NA; clone_size: NA; j_call: TRBJ2-7; v_call: TRBV5-6; cdr3_nt: TGTGCCAGCAGCCGGACCGGGTCTTCAATCTACGAGCAGTACTTC; cdr3_aa: CASSRTGSSIYEQYF
d_call: NA; clone_size: few; j_call: TRBJ1-5; v_call: TRBV6-1; cdr3_nt: TGTGCCAGCAGACTCCGTTCCTATAGCAATCAGCCCCAGCATTTT; cdr3_aa: CASRLRSYSNQPQHF
d_call: NA; clone_size: few; j_call: TRBJ1-2; v_call: TRBV7-9; cdr3_nt: TGTGCCAGCAGCTTAGCCCAGGGAGGATCCTATGGCTACACCTTC; cdr3_aa: CASSLAQGGSYGYTF
d_call: TRBD2; clone_size: few; j_call: TRBJ2-7; v_call: TRBV18; cdr3_nt: TGTGCCAGCTCACCAGAGCTAGCGGGCTACTACGAGCAGTACTTC; cdr3_aa: CASSPELAGYYEQYF
d_call: NA; clone_size: many; j_call: TRBJ2-7; v_call: TRBV4-3; cdr3_nt: TGCGCCAGCAGCCAAGATATAGGAAACACCTACGAGCAGTACTTC; cdr3_aa: CASSQDIGNTYEQYF
d_call: TRBD2; clone_size: many; j_call: TRBJ2-2; v_call: TRBV24-1; cdr3_nt: TGTGCCACATGGGGGGGCACCGGGGAGCTGTTTTTT; cdr3_aa: CATWGGTGELFF
d_call: TRBD2; clone_size: many; j_call: TRBJ2-7; v_call: TRBV12-5; cdr3_nt: TGTGCTAGTGGTTTGGGCCTTAGCGGGAGTGATAACGAGCAGTACTTC; cdr3_aa: CASGLGLSGSDNEQYF
d_call: NA; clone_size: NA; j_call: TRBJ2-2; v_call: TRBV5-1; cdr3_nt: TGCGCCAGCAGCTTGGGCCAGGCCGACACCGGGGAGCTGTTTTTT; cdr3_aa: CASSLGQADTGELFF